This TCR beta chain originates from a study of blood T cell repertoires in COVID-19. In the study overall: COVID-19 samples collected from the United States, Italy and Spain covered acute and convalescent phases. Sample material is recorded as cDNA or gDNA derived from T cells, B-cell-depleted T cells, or PBMCs.

Germline CDR1 and CDR2: SGHVS and FNYEAQ. Trimming removed 5 bases from V and 5 bases from J, with 16 bases in between. This CDR3 has 15 residues. Enrolled during active infection, Seattle patients were then followed longitudinally. Profiled with immunoSEQ multiplex PCR; TCRdb holds only in-frame clones, not every one. The sample has roughly 380,000 clones; about nine tenths are singletons. The gene calls are TRBV7-6 and TRBJ1-5, with a tentative D call TRBD1 (5 bases). The sample was peripheral blood. The sequence was obtained from a woman aged 55-69 years with COVID-19, enrolled during active disease. CDR3 in DNA: TGTGCCAGCAGCCCCGGTTGGGGGGGGGATCAGCCCCAGCATTTT. This gives the protein CASSPGWGGDQPQHF.